One and the same sample provided the 29 T cell receptor beta chains below, sequenced in a study of blood T cell repertoires in COVID-19. Using immunoSEQ multiplex PCR, the repertoire was profiled, and TCRdb retains in-frame clones only, with some absent. The repertoire has some 210,000 clones, roughly 86% of them found once; the top ten carry around 10%. Specimen: PBMCs or T cells enriched from blood (not recorded which). These receptors were collected from a man younger than 35 with acute COVID-19.

The chain uses TRBV11-2 and TRBJ2-7; D unclear. This CDR3 is built from 14 residues. Germline V gene sequence: CDR1 SGHAT, CDR2 FQNNGV. V was shortened by 3 bases and J by 4 bases, with 13 bases between the two germline ends. As DNA, the CDR3 is TGTGCCAGCAGCTTCGAGGCTAGAAATTACGAGCAGTACTTC. Translated, it gives CASSFEARNYEQYF.

The chain joins TRBV2 to TRBJ1-2; 8 bases align to TRBD1. V dropped 3 bases and J dropped 1; count of bases not matched to a gene: 4. The germline V gene has CDR1 SNHLY and CDR2 FYNNEI. The CDR3 spans 15 residues. For the CDR3, the DNA is TGTGCCAGCAGTGATTATACAGGGGGTAACTATGGCTACACCTTC. As protein: CASSDYTGGNYGYTF.

The chain recombines TRBV4-1 with TRBJ2-1; 11 bases are shared with TRBD2. The CDR3 contains 15 residues. Trimming cost V 4 bases and J 7 bases; bases outside gene matches: 6. In germline, CDR1 is MGHRA, CDR2 YSYEKL. Here the CDR3 reads CASSPRTSGSNEQFF. Written as DNA, the CDR3 is TGCGCCAGCAGCCCCCGTACTAGCGGGAGTAATGAGCAGTTCTTC.

The gene calls are TRBV6-5 and TRBJ2-1; 7 nucleotides agree with TRBD1. The CDR3 runs 14 residues. Trimming at V came to 4 bases and at J to 8 bases, leaving 8 bases not matched to a gene. CDR1 is MNHEY, CDR2 SVGAGI, per germline. CDR3 amino acids: CASSFPGQQDEQFF. The CDR3 DNA reads as TGTGCCAGCAGTTTTCCGGGACAGCAGGATGAGCAGTTCTTC.

V and J are TRBV4-3 and TRBJ1-1; TRBD1 matches at 10 bases. V shed 3 bases, J shed 4 bases, and the junction held 8 bases outside the gene matches. CDR1 LGHNA and CDR2 YSLEER come from the germline V gene. The CDR3 contains 16 residues. CDR3 loop: CASSHDKRTGGTEAFF. The CDR3 region has the DNA TGCGCCAGCAGCCATGATAAACGGACAGGGGGCACTGAAGCTTTCTTT.

This clone was recorded only once. The chain employs TRBV9 and TRBJ2-2; D unresolved. Germline V gene data show CDR1 as SGDLS and CDR2 as YYNGEE. This CDR3 has 14 amino acids. V was pared by 3 bases and J by 8 bases, with 14 bases between. The CDR3: CASSDRLLVGELFF. The CDR3, as DNA: TGTGCCAGCAGCGACCGCTTGCTAGTAGGGGAGCTGTTTTTT. The variable domain in full, with the rest retrieved from reference TRBV9 and TRBJ2-2, is DSGVTQTPKHLITATGQRVTLRCSPRSGDLSVYWYQQSLDQGLQFLIQYYNGEERAKGNILERFSAQQFPDLHSELNLSSLELGDSALYFCASSDRLLVGELFFGEGSRLTVL.

The V call is TRBV28, the J call TRBJ1-5; perhaps TRBD1 as D (6 bases). The CDR3 length is 12 residues. V was shortened by 8 bases and J by 4 bases, with 9 bases between the two germline ends. CDR1 is MDHEN, CDR2 SYDVKM, per germline. CDR3 amino acids: CASGTGNQPQHF. CDR3 coding DNA: TGTGCCAGCGGAACAGGGAATCAGCCCCAGCATTTT.

V is TRBV5-4 and J is TRBJ1-1; 9 bases match TRBD1. This CDR3 has 15 amino acids. V gave up 4 bases and J gave up 11 bases; unmatched junction bases: 15. CDR1 and CDR2 (germline): SGHNT, YYREEE (reference sequence). This chain's CDR3 is CASSLTGTGTARAFF. The CDR3, as DNA: TGTGCCAGCAGCCTTACCGGGACAGGGACCGCCAGGGCTTTCTTT.

This clone appeared a few times. The chain combines TRBV4-1 with TRBJ2-5; TRBD2 matches 11 bases. Germline V gene sequence: CDR1 MGHRA, CDR2 YSYEKL. The trim removed 0 bases at V and 3 bases at J, leaving 6 bases unmatched. This CDR3 has 17 residues. The CDR3 DNA reads as TGCGCCAGCAGCCAAGAAAAGGAACTAGCGGGAGAAGAGACCCAGTACTTC. This codes for CASSQEKELAGEETQYF.

This chain connects TRBV29-1 to TRBJ2-7, with D tentatively TRBD1 (6 bases). CDR3 length equals 11 residues. V dropped 5 bases and J dropped 3 bases, with 8 bases sitting between them. CDR1 is SQVTM, CDR2 ANQGSEA, per germline. CDR3: CSVLGGYEQYF. In nucleotides, the CDR3 is TGCAGCGTTTTAGGGGGCTACGAGCAGTACTTC.

J is TRBJ2-3 and V is TRBV10-3, with 8 bases that match TRBD1. The V gene's germline CDR1 is ENHRY and CDR2 SYGVKD. The CDR3 runs 16 residues. Unmatched junction bases numbered 5, after V lost 2 bases and J lost 1 base. The CDR3: CAISEPPGQGTDTQYF. DNA of the CDR3: TGTGCCATCAGTGAGCCCCCGGGACAGGGCACAGATACGCAGTATTTT.

This clone was observed a single time. The junction does not match germline at one end; this may be a read error. V gene TRBV2 combines with J gene TRBJ2-7, with 8 bases fitting TRBD1. The CDR3 covers 13 residues. From germline, CDR1 is SNHLY and CDR2 FYNNEI. CDR3 protein: CANEGQDSNEQYF. The DNA for the CDR3 is TGTGCCAATGAGGGACAGGACTCCAACGAGCAGTACTTC.

The gene calls are TRBV28 and TRBJ2-3, with a weak D call TRBD1 (6 bases). Germline assignment: CDR1 MDHEN and CDR2 SYDVKM. This CDR3 is built from 15 residues. V gave up 4 bases and J gave up 5 bases, with 16 bases separating them. This chain's CDR3 is CASSSGHRGGDTQYF. CDR3 coding DNA: TGTGCCAGCAGTTCGGGACATCGTGGCGGAGATACGCAGTATTTT.

The genes are TRBV6-2 or TRBV6-3 and TRBJ2-3; 10 bases agree with TRBD2. The trim removed 6 bases at V and 5 bases at J, leaving 11 bases unmatched. The CDR3 runs to 16 residues. Per the germline V gene, CDR1 is MNHEY and CDR2 is SVGEGT. CDR3 in amino acids: CASSRSAIAGGDTQYF. CDR3 coding DNA: TGTGCCAGCAGCCGGTCGGCGATAGCGGGAGGAGATACGCAGTATTTT.

This sequence joins TRBV19 and TRBJ2-1, with TRBD1 identical over 7 bases. The trim removed 6 bases at V and 2 bases at J, leaving 4 bases unmatched. There are 14 residues in the CDR3. Per germline, CDR1 LNHDA and CDR2 SQIVND (reference sequence). In nucleotides, the CDR3 is TGTGCCAGTAGCCCCGGGACAGCCTACAATGAGCAGTTCTTC. Its translation is CASSPGTAYNEQFF.

This clone was counted between two and nine times. V gene TRBV6-5 combines with J gene TRBJ2-7; D possibly corresponds to TRBD2 (5 bases). V gave up 6 bases and J gave up 3 bases, with 18 bases separating them. This CDR3 is built from 15 residues. From germline, CDR1 is MNHEY and CDR2 SVGAGI. CDR3 region: CASRSELRAGYEQYF. CDR3 coding DNA: TGTGCCAGCAGGAGTGAGTTGAGGGCAGGCTACGAGCAGTACTTC.

The V gene is TRBV25-1, the J gene TRBJ2-6; D not certain. This CDR3 contains 15 residues. Germline V CDR1 and CDR2: MGHDK, SYGVNS. The V end lost 3 bases, the J end lost 4 bases, and 10 bases lay between the germline ends. The CDR3 nucleotides read TGTGCCAGCAGTGACTATTCTCTGGGGGCCAACGTCCTGACTTTC. It translates to CASSDYSLGANVLTF.

The V call is TRBV5-1, the J call TRBJ2-5; the D is unclear. The germline V and J ends were trimmed by 3 bases and 5 bases, with 8 bases remaining between them. CDR1 and CDR2 (germline): SGHRS, YFSETQ. The CDR3 contains 12 residues. DNA of the CDR3: TGCGCCAGCAGCTCCCAGGATGAGACCCAGTACTTC. Amino acid sequence: CASSSQDETQYF. Looking up the rest from reference TRBV5-1 and TRBJ2-5 gives the full variable domain: KAGVTQTPRYLIKTRGQQVTLSCSPISGHRSVSWYQQTPGQGLQFLFEYFSETQRNKGNFPGRFSGRQFSNSRSEMNVSTLELGDSALYLCASSSQDETQYFGPGTRLLVL.

The chain recombines TRBV19 with TRBJ1-5; 10 nucleotides align to TRBD1. V shed 7 bases and J 9 bases; nucleotides not matched to a gene: 9. This CDR3 is built from 14 residues. Germline V lookup: CDR1 LNHDA, CDR2 SQIVND (reference sequence). CDR3 amino acids: CASTEGTGATPQHF. CDR3 nucleotides: TGTGCCAGTACGGAAGGGACAGGGGCCACGCCCCAGCATTTT.

The V call is TRBV19, the J call TRBJ2-7, with TRBD2 identical over 11 bases. The germline V gene has CDR1 LNHDA and CDR2 SQIVND (reference sequence). The CDR3 contains 16 residues. V shed 3 bases, J shed 4 bases, and the junction held 8 bases outside the gene matches. CDR3: CASSITSGRGSYEQYF. The DNA for the CDR3 is TGTGCCAGTAGTATCACTAGCGGGAGAGGATCGTACGAGCAGTACTTC. Together with reference TRBV19 and TRBJ2-7, the CDR3 gives the full variable domain: DGGITQSPKYLFRKEGQNVTLSCEQNLNHDAMYWYRQDPGQGLRLIYYSQIVNDFQKGDIAEGYSVSREKKESFPLTVTSAQKNPTAFYLCASSITSGRGSYEQYFGPGTRLTVT.

J is TRBJ2-7 and V is TRBV4-1; TRBD1 matches 9 bases. Germline V gene lookup returns CDR1 MGHRA and CDR2 YSYEKL. V trimming: 4 bases; J trimming: 0 bases; junction bases outside the gene matches: 7. The CDR3 totals 16 residues. CDR3 coding DNA: TGCGCCAGCAGCCTTTCTCCGGGACAGGGCTCCTACGAGCAGTACTTC. Translation gives CASSLSPGQGSYEQYF.

The rearrangement links TRBV19 to TRBJ1-5, with 8 bases matching TRBD1. Trimming took 10 bases from V and 5 from J; bases not matched to a gene: 4. The CDR3 is 12 amino acids. The germline CDR1 and CDR2 sequences are LNHDA and SQIVND (reference sequence). CDR3 in DNA: TGTGCCACACAGGGGGGGGATCAGCCCCAGCATTTT. Translated: CATQGGDQPQHF.

The chain uses TRBV20-1 and TRBJ1-1; 7 nucleotides line up with TRBD1. The CDR3 consists of 16 residues. Looked up from germline, CDR1 is DFQATT and CDR2 is SNEGSKA (reference sequence). The ends lost 3 bases at V and 4 bases at J; junction bases unmatched: 14. CDR3 nucleotide sequence: TGCAGTGCTAGTTCCGATTACAGGGGTCTGGGCACTGAAGCTTTCTTT. Translating it yields CSASSDYRGLGTEAFF.

The chain links TRBV30 to TRBJ1-2; TRBD1 might be the D (6 bases). Germline values: CDR1 GTSNPN, CDR2 SVGIG (reference sequence). The V end was cut by 7 bases, the J end by 8 bases, with 20 bases between. This CDR3 spans 13 amino acids. The CDR3, as DNA: TGTGCCTTGAGGACAGTCGGTGTTCAAGGCTACACCTTC. Encoded protein: CALRTVGVQGYTF.

The chain couples TRBV30 to TRBJ1-1; D perhaps matches TRBD1 (5 bases). CDR3 length: 13 amino acids. The V and J ends lost 4 bases and 0 bases respectively, with 9 bases between them. The germline V gene encodes CDR1 GTSNPN and CDR2 SVGIG (reference sequence). In DNA, the CDR3 is TGTGCCTGGACCCCAGGGATGAACACTGAAGCTTTCTTT. This translates into CAWTPGMNTEAFF.

CDR3 residues: CASSSTGDRVWLEQYF. DNA for the CDR3: TGTGCCAGCAGCTCGACCGGGGACAGGGTCTGGCTCGAGCAGTACTTC. The chain recombines TRBV2 with TRBJ2-7; 9 bases map to TRBD1. Germline assignment: CDR1 SNHLY and CDR2 FYNNEI. The CDR3 is made up of 16 amino acids. V shed 6 bases and J 6 bases; nucleotides not matched to a gene: 15.

The chain has TRBV4-1 and TRBJ1-5; 8 bases fit TRBD1. CDR3 size: 14 residues. After removal of 5 bases from V and 6 bases from J, the junction contained 6 bases not matched to a gene. Looked up from germline, CDR1 is MGHRA and CDR2 is YSYEKL. The CDR3 loop is CASSRQGFGQPQHF. The CDR3 DNA reads as TGCGCCAGCAGCAGACAGGGGTTCGGTCAGCCCCAGCATTTT.

In DNA form, the CDR3 reads TGTGCCAGCAGTGAAGGGGACAGGTGGACCGGGGAGCTGTTTTTT. Protein product: CASSEGDRWTGELFF. This chain connects TRBV6-1 to TRBJ2-2; the match to TRBD1 covers 8 bases. CDR3 length: 15 amino acids. V dropped 1 base and J dropped 5; count of bases not matched to a gene: 3. In germline, CDR1 is MNHNS, CDR2 SASEGT.

The chain joins TRBV6-5 to TRBJ1-1, with 7 bases matching TRBD1. The CDR3 length is 13 residues. V lost 0 bases and J lost 7; bases outside the gene matches: 2. The germline V gene encodes CDR1 MNHEY and CDR2 SVGAGI. The CDR3 spells CASSYSRTGEAFF. The CDR3 bases are TGTGCCAGCAGTTACTCCCGGACAGGTGAAGCTTTCTTT.